The present entry profiles one TCR beta chain with its context. The record originates from a study of blood T cell repertoires in COVID-19. On the study more broadly: Whether acute or convalescent, the COVID-19 samples came from the United States, Italy and Spain. T cells, B-cell-depleted T cells, or PBMCs supplied cDNA or gDNA.

Original processing notes: Cell counts per sample came from amplifying reference gene primers. Measured with immunoSEQ multiplex PCR; TCRdb has only the in-frame clones, and not every one. Clone size and V and J calls were adopted from that table, with D and trimming inferred from the DNA. The sample lists more than 80,000 clones, more than 65% occurring once. The CDR3 length is 15 residues. V dropped 5 bases and J dropped 6 bases, with 18 bases sitting between them. Looked up from germline, CDR1 is SNHLY and CDR2 is FYNNEI. The sequencing sample was made of peripheral blood. This TCR came from a human donor in a cohort sampled during active COVID-19. The rearrangement links TRBV2 to TRBJ2-3; tentative D call: TRBD2 (6 bases). The CDR3 DNA reads TGTGCCAGCAGTCTGCGGGACTCCTATATGGATACGCAGTATTTT. Translation: CASSLRDSYMDTQYF.